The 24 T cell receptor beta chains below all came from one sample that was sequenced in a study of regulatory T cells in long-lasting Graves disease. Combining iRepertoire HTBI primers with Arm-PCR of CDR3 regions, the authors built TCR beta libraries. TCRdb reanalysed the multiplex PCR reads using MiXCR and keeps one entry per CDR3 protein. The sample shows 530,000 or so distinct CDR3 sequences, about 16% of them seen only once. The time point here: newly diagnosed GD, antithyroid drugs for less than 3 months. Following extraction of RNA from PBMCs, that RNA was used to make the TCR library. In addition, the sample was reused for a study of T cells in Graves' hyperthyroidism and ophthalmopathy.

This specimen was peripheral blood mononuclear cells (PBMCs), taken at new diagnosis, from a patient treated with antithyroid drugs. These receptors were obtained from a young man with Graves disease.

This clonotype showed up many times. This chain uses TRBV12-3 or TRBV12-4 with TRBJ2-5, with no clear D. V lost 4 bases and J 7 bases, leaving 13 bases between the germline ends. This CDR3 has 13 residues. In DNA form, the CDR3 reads TGTGCCAGCAGTTCGACGGCCACTGCGACCCAGTACTTC. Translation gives CASSSTATATQYF.

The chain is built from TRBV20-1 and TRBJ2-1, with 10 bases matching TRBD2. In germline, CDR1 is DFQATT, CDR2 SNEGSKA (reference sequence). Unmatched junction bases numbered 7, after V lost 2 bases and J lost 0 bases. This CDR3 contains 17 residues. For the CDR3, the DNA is TGCAGTGCTAGACCGGGACTAGCGCTGAGCTCCTACAATGAGCAGTTCTTC. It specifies CSARPGLALSSYNEQFF.

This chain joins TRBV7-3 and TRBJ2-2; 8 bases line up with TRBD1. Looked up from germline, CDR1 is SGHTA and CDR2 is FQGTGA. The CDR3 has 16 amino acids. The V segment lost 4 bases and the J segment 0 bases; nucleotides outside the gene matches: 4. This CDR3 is CASSYRGAANTGELFF. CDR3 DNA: TGTGCCAGCAGCTACAGGGGGGCCGCGAACACCGGGGAGCTGTTTTTT.

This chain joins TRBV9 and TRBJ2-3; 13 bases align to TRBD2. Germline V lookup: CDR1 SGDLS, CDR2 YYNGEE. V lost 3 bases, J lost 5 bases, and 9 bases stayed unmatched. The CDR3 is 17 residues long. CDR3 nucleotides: TGTGCCAGCAGCGAATCCGGACTAGCGGGAGCCAAAGATACGCAGTATTTT. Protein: CASSESGLAGAKDTQYF. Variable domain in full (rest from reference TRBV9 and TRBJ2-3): DSGVTQTPKHLITATGQRVTLRCSPRSGDLSVYWYQQSLDQGLQFLIQYYNGEERAKGNILERFSAQQFPDLHSELNLSSLELGDSALYFCASSESGLAGAKDTQYFGPGTRLTVL.

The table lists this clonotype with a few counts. As DNA, the CDR3 is TGTGCCTTCCGGGACCCTTGGTACGAGCAGTACTTC. Protein: CAFRDPWYEQYF. V gene TRBV30 combines with J gene TRBJ2-7; possibly TRBD1 or TRBD2 for D (5 bases each). CDR1 is GTSNPN and CDR2 is SVGIG in the germline V gene (reference sequence). This CDR3 has 12 amino acids. With 7 bases removed from V and 4 bases from J, the gap between germline ends came to 14 bases.

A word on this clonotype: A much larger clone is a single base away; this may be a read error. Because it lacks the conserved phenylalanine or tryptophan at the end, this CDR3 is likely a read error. This CDR3 is CASSPEPGLAGDEQFL. In DNA, the CDR3 is TGTGCCAGCTCCCCGGAACCGGGACTAGCGGGGGATGAGCAGTTCCTC. V and J are TRBV18 and TRBJ2-1, with TRBD2 matching 14 bases. V lost 6 bases and J lost 8; bases outside the gene matches: 9. This CDR3 comprises 16 residues. Looked up from germline, CDR1 is KGHSH and CDR2 is LQKENI.

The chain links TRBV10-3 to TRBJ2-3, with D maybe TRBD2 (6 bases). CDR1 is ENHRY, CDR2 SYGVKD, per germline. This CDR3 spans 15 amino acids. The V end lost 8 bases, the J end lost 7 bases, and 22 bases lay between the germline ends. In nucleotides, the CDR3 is TGTGCCATCGCCACCCCGGAGGGGTTGGGAAATACGCAGTATTTT. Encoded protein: CAIATPEGLGNTQYF.

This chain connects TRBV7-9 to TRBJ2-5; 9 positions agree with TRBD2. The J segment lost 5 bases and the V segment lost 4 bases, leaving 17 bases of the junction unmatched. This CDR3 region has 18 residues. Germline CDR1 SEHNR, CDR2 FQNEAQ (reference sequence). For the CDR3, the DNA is TGTGCCAGCAGCTCAGAAGGGGTCACTAGCGGGCCGGAGGAGACCCAGTACTTC. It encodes CASSSEGVTSGPEETQYF.

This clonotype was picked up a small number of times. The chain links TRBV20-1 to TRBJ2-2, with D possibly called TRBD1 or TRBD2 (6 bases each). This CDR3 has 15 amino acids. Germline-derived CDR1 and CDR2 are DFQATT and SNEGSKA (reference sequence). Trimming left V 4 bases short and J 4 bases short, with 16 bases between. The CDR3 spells CSATLGGPTTGELFF. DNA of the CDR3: TGCAGTGCTACGCTCGGGGGCCCCACCACCGGGGAGCTGTTTTTT.

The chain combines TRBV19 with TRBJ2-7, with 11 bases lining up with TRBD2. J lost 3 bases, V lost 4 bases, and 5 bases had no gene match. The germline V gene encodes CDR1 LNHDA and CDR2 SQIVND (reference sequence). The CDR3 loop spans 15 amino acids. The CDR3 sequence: CASSNRLAGFYEQYF. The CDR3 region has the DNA TGTGCCAGTAGTAATAGACTAGCGGGATTCTACGAGCAGTACTTC.

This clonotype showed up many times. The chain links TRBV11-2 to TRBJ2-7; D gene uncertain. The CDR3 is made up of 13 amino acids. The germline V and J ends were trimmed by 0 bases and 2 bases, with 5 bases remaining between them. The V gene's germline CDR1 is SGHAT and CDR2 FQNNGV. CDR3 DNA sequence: TGTGCCAGCAGCTTAGAGGCCCCCTACGAGCAGTACTTC. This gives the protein CASSLEAPYEQYF.

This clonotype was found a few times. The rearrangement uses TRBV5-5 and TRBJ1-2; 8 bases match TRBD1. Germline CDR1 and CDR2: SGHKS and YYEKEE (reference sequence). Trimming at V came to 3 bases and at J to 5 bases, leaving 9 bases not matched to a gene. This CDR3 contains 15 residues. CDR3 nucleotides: TGTGCCAGCAGCTCGGACAGGGAGTCTCTTTATGGCTACACCTTC. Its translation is CASSSDRESLYGYTF.

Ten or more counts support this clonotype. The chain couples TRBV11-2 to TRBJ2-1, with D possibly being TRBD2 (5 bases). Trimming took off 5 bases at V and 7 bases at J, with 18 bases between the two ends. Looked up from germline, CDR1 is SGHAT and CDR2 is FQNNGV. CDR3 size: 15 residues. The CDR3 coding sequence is TGTGCCAGCAGCCTCGGAGGTCTAGTTCGGAATGAGCAGTTCTTC. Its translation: CASSLGGLVRNEQFF.

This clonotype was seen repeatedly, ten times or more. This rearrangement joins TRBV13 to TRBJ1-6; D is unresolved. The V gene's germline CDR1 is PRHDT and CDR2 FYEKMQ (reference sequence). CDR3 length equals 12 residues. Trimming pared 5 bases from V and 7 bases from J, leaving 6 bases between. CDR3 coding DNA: TGTGCCAGCAGCCCGACAAATTCACCCCTCCACTTT. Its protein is CASSPTNSPLHF.

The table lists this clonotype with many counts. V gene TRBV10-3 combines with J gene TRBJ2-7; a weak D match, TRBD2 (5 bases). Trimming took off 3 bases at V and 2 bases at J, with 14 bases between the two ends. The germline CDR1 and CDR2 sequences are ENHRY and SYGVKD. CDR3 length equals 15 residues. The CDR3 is CAISDGVMETYEQYF. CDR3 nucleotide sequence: TGTGCCATCAGTGACGGGGTGATGGAGACCTACGAGCAGTACTTC.

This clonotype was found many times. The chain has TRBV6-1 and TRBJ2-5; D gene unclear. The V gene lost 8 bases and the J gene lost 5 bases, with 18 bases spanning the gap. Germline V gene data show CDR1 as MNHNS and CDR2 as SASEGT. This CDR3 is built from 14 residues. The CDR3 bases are TGTGCCAGCGGACCCACCGGCTCCTTTGAGACCCAGTACTTC. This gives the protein CASGPTGSFETQYF.

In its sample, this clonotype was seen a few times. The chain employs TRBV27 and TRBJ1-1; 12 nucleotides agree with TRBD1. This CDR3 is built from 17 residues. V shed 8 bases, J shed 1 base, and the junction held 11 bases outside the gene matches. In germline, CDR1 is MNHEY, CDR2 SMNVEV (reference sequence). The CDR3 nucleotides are TGTGCCAGCCGCTCGGACCCGGGACAGGGGGCGAACACTGAAGCTTTCTTT. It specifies CASRSDPGQGANTEAFF.

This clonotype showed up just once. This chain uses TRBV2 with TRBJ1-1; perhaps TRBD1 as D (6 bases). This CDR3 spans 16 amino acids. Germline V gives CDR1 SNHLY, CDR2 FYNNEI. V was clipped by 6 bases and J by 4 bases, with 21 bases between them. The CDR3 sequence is CASSAILGGGGTEAFF. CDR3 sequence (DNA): TGTGCCAGCAGCGCCATTTTGGGAGGGGGTGGCACTGAAGCTTTCTTT.

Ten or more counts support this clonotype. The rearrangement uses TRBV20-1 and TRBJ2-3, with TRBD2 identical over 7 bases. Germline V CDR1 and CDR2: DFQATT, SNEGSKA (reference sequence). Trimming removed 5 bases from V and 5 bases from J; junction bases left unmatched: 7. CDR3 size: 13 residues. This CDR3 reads CSARTGGIDTQYF. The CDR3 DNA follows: TGCAGTGCTCGTACGGGAGGAATAGATACGCAGTATTTT.

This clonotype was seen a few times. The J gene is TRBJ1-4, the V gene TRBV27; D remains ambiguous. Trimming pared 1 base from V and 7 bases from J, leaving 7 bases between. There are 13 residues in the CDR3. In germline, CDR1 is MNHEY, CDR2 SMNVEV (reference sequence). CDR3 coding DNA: TGTGCCAGCAGTTTATTAGGGAGTGAAAAACTGTTTTTT. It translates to CASSLLGSEKLFF.

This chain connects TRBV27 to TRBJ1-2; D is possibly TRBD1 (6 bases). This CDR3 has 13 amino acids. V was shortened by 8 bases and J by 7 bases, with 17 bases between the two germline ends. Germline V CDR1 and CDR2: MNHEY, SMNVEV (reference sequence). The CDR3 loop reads CASRPGVTRGYTF. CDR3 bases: TGTGCCAGCCGACCAGGGGTGACACGTGGCTACACCTTC.

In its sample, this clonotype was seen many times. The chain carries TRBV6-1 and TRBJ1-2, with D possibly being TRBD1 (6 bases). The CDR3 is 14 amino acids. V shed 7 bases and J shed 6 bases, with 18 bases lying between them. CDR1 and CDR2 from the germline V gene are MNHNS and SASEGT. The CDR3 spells CASKPAQGRDGYTF. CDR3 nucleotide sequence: TGTGCCAGCAAGCCGGCCCAGGGGCGCGATGGCTACACCTTC.

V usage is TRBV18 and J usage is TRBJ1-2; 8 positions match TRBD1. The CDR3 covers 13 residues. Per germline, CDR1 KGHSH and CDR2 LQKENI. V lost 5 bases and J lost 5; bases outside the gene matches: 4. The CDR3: CASSTDRAYGYTF. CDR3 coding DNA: TGTGCCAGCTCAACGGACAGGGCTTATGGCTACACCTTC. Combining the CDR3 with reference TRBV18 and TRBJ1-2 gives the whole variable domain NAGVMQNPRHLVRRRGQEARLRCSPMKGHSHVYWYRQLPEEGLKFMVYLQKENIIDESGMPKERFSAEFPKEGPSILRIQQVVRGDSAAYFCASSTDRAYGYTFGSGTRLTVV.

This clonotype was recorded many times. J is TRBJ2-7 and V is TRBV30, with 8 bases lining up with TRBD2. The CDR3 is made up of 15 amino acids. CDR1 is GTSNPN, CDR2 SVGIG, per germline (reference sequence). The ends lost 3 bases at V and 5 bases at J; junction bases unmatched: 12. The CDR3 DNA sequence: TGTGCCTGGAGAACCCCGGGACTAGTGGTCCACGAGCAGTACTTC. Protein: CAWRTPGLVVHEQYF.